This T cell receptor (beta chain) was sequenced for a study of tumor and adjacent non-tumor tissue in lung cancer. Study context: The cohort had 12 adenocarcinoma, a couple of squamous cell and 1 small cell patients. The patients, approximately nine men and four to six women, were about 31 to 80 with stage I to III disease. On average, productive TCRbeta reads reached about 4.4 million per sample.

The template was RNA from unsorted bulk tissue. Distant lung tissue was collected more than 3 cm away from the tumor edge. The library came from three nested PCR rounds adapted from ARM-PCR protocols. Using its own MiXCR run on the multiplex PCR reads, TCRdb lists one record per CDR3 protein. The table has almost 75,000 distinct CDR3 sequences, around 70% seen once. Worth noting for this clonotype: A much larger clone differs by one base, so this may be a read error.

Sequencing was performed on distant non-tumor lung tissue. This clonotype originated in a woman aged 50 to 60 with non-small cell lung cancer.

The chain's CDR3 is CASTSIGGWHVQYF. CDR3 nucleotides: TGTGCCAGCACCTCGATTGGGGGCTGGCACGTGCAGTACTTC. The genes are TRBV12-3 or TRBV12-4 and TRBJ2-7, with D possibly TRBD1 on 6 matching bases. V was trimmed by 7 bases and J by 9 bases, leaving 22 bases between them. The CDR3 length is 14 residues.